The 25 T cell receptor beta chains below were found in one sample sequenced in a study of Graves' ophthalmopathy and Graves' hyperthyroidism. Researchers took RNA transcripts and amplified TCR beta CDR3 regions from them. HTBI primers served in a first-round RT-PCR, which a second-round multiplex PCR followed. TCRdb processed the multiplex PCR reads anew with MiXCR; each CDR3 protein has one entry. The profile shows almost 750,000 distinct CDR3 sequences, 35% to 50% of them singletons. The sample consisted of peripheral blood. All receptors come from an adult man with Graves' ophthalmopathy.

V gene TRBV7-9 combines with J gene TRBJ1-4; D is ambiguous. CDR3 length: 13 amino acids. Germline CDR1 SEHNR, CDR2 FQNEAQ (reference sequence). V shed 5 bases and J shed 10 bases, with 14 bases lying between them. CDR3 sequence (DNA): TGTGCCAGCAGCCAGTCACGAGGCGGAAAACTGTTTTTT. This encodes CASSQSRGGKLFF.

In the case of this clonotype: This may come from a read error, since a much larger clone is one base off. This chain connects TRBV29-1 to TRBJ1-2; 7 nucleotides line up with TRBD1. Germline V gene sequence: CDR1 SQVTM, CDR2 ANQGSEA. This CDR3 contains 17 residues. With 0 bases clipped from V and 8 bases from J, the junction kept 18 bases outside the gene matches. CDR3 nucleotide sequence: TGCAGCGTTGAAGACGCGGCACAGGGGATTACTCTCTGGGGCTACACCTTC. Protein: CSVEDAAQGITLWGYTF.

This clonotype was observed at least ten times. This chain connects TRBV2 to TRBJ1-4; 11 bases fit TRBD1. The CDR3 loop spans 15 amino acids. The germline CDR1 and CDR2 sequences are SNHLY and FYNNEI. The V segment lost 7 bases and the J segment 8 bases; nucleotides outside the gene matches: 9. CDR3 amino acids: CASNGQGAVKEKLFF. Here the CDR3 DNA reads TGTGCCAGCAATGGACAGGGGGCCGTAAAGGAAAAACTGTTTTTT.

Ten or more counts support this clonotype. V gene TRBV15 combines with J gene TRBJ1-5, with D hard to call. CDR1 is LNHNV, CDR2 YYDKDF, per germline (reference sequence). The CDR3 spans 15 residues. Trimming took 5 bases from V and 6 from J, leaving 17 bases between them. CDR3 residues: CATSQDSGGLQPQHF. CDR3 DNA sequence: TGTGCCACCAGCCAAGACTCTGGTGGGCTTCAGCCCCAGCATTTT.

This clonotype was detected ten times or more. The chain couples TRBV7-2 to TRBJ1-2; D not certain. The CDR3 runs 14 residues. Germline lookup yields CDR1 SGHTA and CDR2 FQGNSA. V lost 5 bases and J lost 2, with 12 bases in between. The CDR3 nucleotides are TGTGCCAGCAGCCTGAATTTGGGGAACTATGGCTACACCTTC. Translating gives CASSLNLGNYGYTF.

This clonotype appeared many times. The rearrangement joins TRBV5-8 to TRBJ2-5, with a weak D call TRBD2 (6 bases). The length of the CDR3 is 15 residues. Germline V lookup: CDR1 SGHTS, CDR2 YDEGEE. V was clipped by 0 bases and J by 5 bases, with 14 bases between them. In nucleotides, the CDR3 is TGTGCCAGCAGCTTGGTCGGCGGGATGAGCGAGACCCAGTACTTC. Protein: CASSLVGGMSETQYF.

Here the CDR3 DNA reads TGTGCCAGCAGTTCCTCCGGGACAGGGGTCGAAAAACTGTTTTTT. The encoded protein is CASSSSGTGVEKLFF. The chain uses TRBV2 and TRBJ1-4; TRBD1 matches 10 bases. V lost 5 bases and J lost 8; bases outside the gene matches: 8. Germline V lookup: CDR1 SNHLY, CDR2 FYNNEI. CDR3 size: 15 residues.

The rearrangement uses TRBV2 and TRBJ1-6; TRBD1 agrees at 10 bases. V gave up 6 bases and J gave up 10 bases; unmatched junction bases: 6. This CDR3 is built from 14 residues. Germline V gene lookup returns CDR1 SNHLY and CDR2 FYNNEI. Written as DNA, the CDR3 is TGTGCCAGCAGGGAGACAGGGGGCTGGTCACCCCTCCACTTT. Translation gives CASRETGGWSPLHF.

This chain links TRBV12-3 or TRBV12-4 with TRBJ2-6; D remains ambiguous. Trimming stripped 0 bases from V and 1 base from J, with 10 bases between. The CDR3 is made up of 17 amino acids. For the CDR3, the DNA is TGTGCCAGCAGTTTAGCACAGACAATATCTGGGGCCAACGTCCTGACTTTC. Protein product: CASSLAQTISGANVLTF.

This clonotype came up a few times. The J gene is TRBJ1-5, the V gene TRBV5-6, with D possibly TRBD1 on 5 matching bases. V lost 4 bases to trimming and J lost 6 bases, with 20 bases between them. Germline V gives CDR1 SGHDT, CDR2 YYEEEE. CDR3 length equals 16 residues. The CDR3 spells CASSPGPWGRTQPQHF. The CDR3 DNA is TGTGCCAGCAGCCCGGGTCCCTGGGGGAGGACTCAGCCCCAGCATTTT.

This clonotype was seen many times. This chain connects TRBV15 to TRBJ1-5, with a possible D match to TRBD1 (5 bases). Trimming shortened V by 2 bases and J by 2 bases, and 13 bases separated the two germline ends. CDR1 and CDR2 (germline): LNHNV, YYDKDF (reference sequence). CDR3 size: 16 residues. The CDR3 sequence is CATSRSGTVGNQPQHF. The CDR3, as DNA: TGTGCCACCAGCAGATCGGGGACCGTGGGCAATCAGCCCCAGCATTTT.

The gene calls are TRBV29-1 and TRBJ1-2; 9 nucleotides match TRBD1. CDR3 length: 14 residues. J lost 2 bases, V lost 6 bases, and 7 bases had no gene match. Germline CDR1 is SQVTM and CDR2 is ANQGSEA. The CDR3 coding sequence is TGCAGCGTACAAAGACAGGGGGAGAACTATGGCTACACCTTC. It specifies CSVQRQGENYGYTF.

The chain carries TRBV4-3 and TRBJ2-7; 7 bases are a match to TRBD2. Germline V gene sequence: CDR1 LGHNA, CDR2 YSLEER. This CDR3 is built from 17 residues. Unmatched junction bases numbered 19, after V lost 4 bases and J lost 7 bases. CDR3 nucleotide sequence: TGCGCCAGCAGCCGCGAGTCTACGGAGCGGGGAAGTGGAGAGCAGTACTTC. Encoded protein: CASSRESTERGSGEQYF.

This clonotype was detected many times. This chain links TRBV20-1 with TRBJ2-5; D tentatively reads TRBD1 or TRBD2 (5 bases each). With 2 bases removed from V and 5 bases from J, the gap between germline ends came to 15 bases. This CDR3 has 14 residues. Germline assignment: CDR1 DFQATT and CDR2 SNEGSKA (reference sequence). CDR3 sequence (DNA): TGCAGTGCTAGAACGGCGGTTGAGGGGGAGACCCAGTACTTC. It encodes CSARTAVEGETQYF.

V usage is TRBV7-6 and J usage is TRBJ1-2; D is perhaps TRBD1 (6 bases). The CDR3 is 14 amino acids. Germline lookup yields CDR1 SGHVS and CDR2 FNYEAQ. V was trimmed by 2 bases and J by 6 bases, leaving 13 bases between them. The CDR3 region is CASSLKGGYDGYTF. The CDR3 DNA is TGTGCCAGCAGCTTAAAGGGGGGGTATGATGGCTACACCTTC.

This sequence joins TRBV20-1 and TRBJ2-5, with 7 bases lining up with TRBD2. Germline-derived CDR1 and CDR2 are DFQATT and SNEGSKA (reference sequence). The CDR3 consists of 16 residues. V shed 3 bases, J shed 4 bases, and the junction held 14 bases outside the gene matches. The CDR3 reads CSASWRGRGVGETQYF. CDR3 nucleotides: TGCAGTGCTAGTTGGAGAGGTCGGGGGGTGGGAGAGACCCAGTACTTC.

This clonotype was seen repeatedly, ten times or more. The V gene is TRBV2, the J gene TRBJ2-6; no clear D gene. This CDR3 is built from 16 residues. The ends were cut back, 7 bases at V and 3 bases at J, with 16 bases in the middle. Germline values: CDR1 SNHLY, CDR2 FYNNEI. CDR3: CASKIGVADGANVLTF. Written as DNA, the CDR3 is TGTGCCAGCAAGATAGGTGTGGCTGATGGGGCCAACGTCCTGACTTTC.

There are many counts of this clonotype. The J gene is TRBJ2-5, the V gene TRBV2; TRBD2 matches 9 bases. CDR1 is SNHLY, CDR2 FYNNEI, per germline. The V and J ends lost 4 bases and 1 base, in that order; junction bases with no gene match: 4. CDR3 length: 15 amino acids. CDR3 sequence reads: CASSGGSGGQETQYF. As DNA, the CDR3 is TGTGCCAGCAGTGGCGGTAGCGGGGGCCAAGAGACCCAGTACTTC.

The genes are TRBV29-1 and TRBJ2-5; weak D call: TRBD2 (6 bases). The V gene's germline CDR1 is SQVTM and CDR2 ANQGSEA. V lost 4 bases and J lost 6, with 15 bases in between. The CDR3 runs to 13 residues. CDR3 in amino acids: CSVALTGVQTQYF. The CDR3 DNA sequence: TGCAGCGTTGCCCTCACGGGAGTGCAGACCCAGTACTTC.

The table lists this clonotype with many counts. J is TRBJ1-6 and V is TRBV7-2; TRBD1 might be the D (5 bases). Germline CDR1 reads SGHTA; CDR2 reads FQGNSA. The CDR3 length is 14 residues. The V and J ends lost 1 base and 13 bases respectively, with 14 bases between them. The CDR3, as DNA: TGTGCCAGCAGCTTAGAAGGGGTTCCACAGCCCCTCCACTTT. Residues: CASSLEGVPQPLHF.

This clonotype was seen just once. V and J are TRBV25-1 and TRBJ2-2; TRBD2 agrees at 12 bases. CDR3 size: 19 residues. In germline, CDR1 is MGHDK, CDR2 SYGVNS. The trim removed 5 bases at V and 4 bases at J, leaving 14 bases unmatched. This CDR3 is CASSPEETSGGRITGELFF. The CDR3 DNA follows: TGTGCCAGCAGTCCCGAAGAGACTAGCGGGGGTAGAATCACCGGGGAGCTGTTTTTT.

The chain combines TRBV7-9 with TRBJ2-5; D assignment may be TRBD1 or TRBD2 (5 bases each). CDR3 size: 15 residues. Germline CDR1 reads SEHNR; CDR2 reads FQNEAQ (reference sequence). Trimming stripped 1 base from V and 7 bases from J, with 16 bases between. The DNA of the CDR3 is TGTGCCAGCAGCTTAGGCGCCGGGACCACCGGGACCCAGTACTTC. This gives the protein CASSLGAGTTGTQYF.

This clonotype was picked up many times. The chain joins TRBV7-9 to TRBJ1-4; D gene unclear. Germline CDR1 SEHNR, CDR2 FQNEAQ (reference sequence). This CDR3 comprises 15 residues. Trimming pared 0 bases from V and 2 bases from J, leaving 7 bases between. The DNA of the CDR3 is TGTGCCAGCAGCTTAGCGCATTCGACTAATGAAAAACTGTTTTTT. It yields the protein CASSLAHSTNEKLFF. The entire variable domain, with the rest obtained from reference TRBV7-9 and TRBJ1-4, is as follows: DTGVSQNPRHKITKRGQNVTFRCDPISEHNRLYWYRQTLGQGPEFLTYFQNEAQLEKSRLLSDRFSAERPKGSFSTLEIQRTEQGDSAMYLCASSLAHSTNEKLFFGSGTQLSVL.

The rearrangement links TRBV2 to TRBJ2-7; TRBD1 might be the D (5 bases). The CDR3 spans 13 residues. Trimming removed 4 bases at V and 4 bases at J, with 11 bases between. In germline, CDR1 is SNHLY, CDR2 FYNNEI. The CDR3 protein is CASSVQAGYEQYF. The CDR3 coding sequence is TGTGCCAGCAGTGTACAGGCTGGTTACGAGCAGTACTTC.

Written as DNA, the CDR3 is TGTGCCAGCAGCTTCGGACCGACGAAAGAATACTTC. It specifies CASSFGPTKEYF. The V and J genes are TRBV7-9 and TRBJ2-7; D uncertain. V was clipped by 3 bases and J by 13 bases, with 16 bases between them. CDR3 size: 12 residues. Germline loops: CDR1 SEHNR, CDR2 FQNEAQ (reference sequence).